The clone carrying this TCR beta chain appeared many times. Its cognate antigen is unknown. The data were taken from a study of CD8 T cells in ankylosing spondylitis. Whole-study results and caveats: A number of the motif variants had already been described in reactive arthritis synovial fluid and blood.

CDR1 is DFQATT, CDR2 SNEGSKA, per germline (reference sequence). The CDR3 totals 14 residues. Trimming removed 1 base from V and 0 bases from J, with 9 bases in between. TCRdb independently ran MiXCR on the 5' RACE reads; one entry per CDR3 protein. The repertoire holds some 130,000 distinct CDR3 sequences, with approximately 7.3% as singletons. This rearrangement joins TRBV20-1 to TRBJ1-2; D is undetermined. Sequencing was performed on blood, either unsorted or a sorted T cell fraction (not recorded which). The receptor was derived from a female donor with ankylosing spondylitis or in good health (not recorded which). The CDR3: CSARAPRPNYGYTF. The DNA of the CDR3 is TGCAGTGCTAGAGCCCCCCGACCTAACTATGGCTACACCTTC.